Shown below are 20 T cell receptor beta chains from a single sample sequenced in a study of beta chain features in type 1 diabetes (dated by TCRdb to between 2017 and 2018). The antigens for these receptors are not known. Here is what the overall study found, with its caveats: A moderate but significant shortening of TCRB CDR3 length was observed in type 1 diabetes patients in all four CD4+ subsets.

Library construction relied on the immunoSEQ multiplex PCR assay. The entire isolated RNA was reverse transcribed using the High Capacity cDNA Reverse Transcription Kit, and thus expressed TCRB transcripts were sequenced. TCRdb took over this immuneACCESS table, retaining in-frame rearrangements with V and J assigned. Such tables are incomplete; in checked studies, under half of the missing clones stem from an unresolved V gene, and the remainder is unexplained. The sample contains fewer than 300,000 clones, about a tenth of them found a single time. The ten largest clonotypes hold 0.017% of the sample. The specimen sequenced was naive CD4+ T cells from blood. The sample's cell subset or site label, decoded: true naive CD4+ T cells. The receptors stem from a man younger than 45 with type 1 diabetes.

This chain uses TRBV28 with TRBJ2-5, with D possibly TRBD1 on 6 matching bases. Per the germline V gene, CDR1 is MDHEN and CDR2 is SYDVKM. The CDR3 has 14 residues. V was clipped by 4 bases and J by 11 bases, with 20 bases between them. CDR3 sequence (DNA): TGTGCCAGCAGTTCGCTAGGGCCCCACAGGGAGCAGTACTTC. It specifies CASSSLGPHREQYF.

This clone came up a few times. Other DNA sequences in the sample encode the same CDR3. This chain connects TRBV5-1 to TRBJ2-5, with 10 bases aligning to TRBD2. This CDR3 contains 15 residues. Germline CDR1 reads SGHRS; CDR2 reads YFSETQ. After removal of 0 bases from V and 2 bases from J, the junction contained 1 base not matched to a gene. CDR3 in DNA: TGCGCCAGCAGCTTGGGGACTAGCGGACAAGAGACCCAGTACTTC. Translation gives CASSLGTSGQETQYF.

The chain combines TRBV29-1 with TRBJ1-4, with D possibly matching TRBD1 (6 bases). V lost 6 bases, J lost 4 bases, and 9 bases lay in between. The CDR3 has 12 residues. The germline V gene has CDR1 SQVTM and CDR2 ANQGSEA. CDR3 in DNA: TGCAGCGTCCTACAGGGTAATGAAAAACTGTTTTTT. It translates to CSVLQGNEKLFF.

Concerning this clone: The sample contains more than one DNA sequence encoding this CDR3. The V call is TRBV19, the J call TRBJ2-5, with 8 bases lining up with TRBD2. With 5 bases clipped from V and 5 bases from J, the junction kept 7 bases outside the gene matches. This CDR3 has 14 residues. In germline, CDR1 is LNHDA, CDR2 SQIVND (reference sequence). CDR3 sequence reads: CASSSGGAEETQYF. The CDR3 DNA reads TGTGCCAGTAGTTCCGGGGGGGCCGAGGAGACCCAGTACTTC.

The J gene is TRBJ2-5, the V gene TRBV7-9; TRBD1 is a possible D gene (5 bases). Germline V gene lookup returns CDR1 SEHNR and CDR2 FQNEAQ (reference sequence). Trimming removed 10 bases at V and 1 base at J, with 16 bases between. This CDR3 is 14 amino acids long. DNA for the CDR3: TGTGCCACCTCCCGTCTTGGGGCCCAAGAGACCCAGTACTTC. It encodes CATSRLGAQETQYF.

This rearrangement joins TRBV6-5 to TRBJ2-7; possible D gene TRBD1, 5 bases. The CDR3 has 13 residues. V lost 4 bases to trimming and J lost 3 bases, with 10 bases between them. CDR1 is MNHEY and CDR2 is SVGAGI in the germline V gene. The CDR3 is CASSWQGDYEQYF. CDR3 nucleotide sequence: TGTGCCAGCAGTTGGCAGGGCGACTACGAGCAGTACTTC.

This clone was observed a handful of times. The chain couples TRBV28 to TRBJ2-7, with D maybe TRBD1 (6 bases). This CDR3 contains 12 residues. Germline loops: CDR1 MDHEN, CDR2 SYDVKM. Here the CDR3 reads CAWGQGPYEQYF. For the CDR3, the DNA is TGTGCTTGGGGGCAGGGCCCCTACGAGCAGTACTTC.

The chain has TRBV4-2 and TRBJ2-5, with D possibly matching TRBD2 (7 bases). The CDR3 sequence is 15 residues long. The germline V and J ends were trimmed by 1 base and 3 bases, with 12 bases remaining between them. Germline assignment: CDR1 LGHNA and CDR2 YNFKEQ. The CDR3, as DNA: TGTGCCAGCAGCCAAGCGGGGGGCGTAGAAGAGACCCAGTACTTC. The encoded protein is CASSQAGGVEETQYF.

The chain employs TRBV28 and TRBJ2-3; 9 nucleotides agree with TRBD1. The CDR3 contains 12 residues. CDR1 and CDR2 (germline): MDHEN, SYDVKM. The trim removed 5 bases at V and 8 bases at J, leaving 2 bases unmatched. CDR3 nucleotide sequence: TGTGCCAGCAGTCGACAGGGGGGTACGCAGTATTTT. Translation gives CASSRQGGTQYF.

The genes are TRBV30 and TRBJ1-5; D unclear. Germline V gene data show CDR1 as GTSNPN and CDR2 as SVGIG (reference sequence). CDR3 size: 13 residues. V lost 4 bases, J lost 7 bases, and 14 bases lay in between. The CDR3 DNA reads TGTGCCTGGACCGCTGCGAGTACCCAGCCCCAGCATTTT. Its protein is CAWTAASTQPQHF.

The gene calls are TRBV5-5 and TRBJ2-7, with 7 positions matching TRBD1. The germline gives CDR1 SGHKS, CDR2 YYEKEE (reference sequence). This CDR3 region has 16 residues. The ends lost 0 bases at V and 2 bases at J; junction bases unmatched: 8. The CDR3 nucleotides read TGTGCCAGCAGCTTGGCGCCGGGACAGTCGACCTACGAGCAGTACTTC. Amino acids: CASSLAPGQSTYEQYF.

The rearrangement links TRBV25-1 to TRBJ2-3; tentatively, D is TRBD2 (7 bases). V was cut by 5 bases and J by 2 bases, with 11 bases left in between. The germline V gene has CDR1 MGHDK and CDR2 SYGVNS. The CDR3 sequence is 14 residues long. The DNA for the CDR3 is TGTGCCAGCAGTAGGGGGGGCCACACAGATACGCAGTATTTT. Amino acid sequence: CASSRGGHTDTQYF.

CDR3 DNA sequence: TGTGCCAGCAGTTTATTCAGGGACTCCTACGAGCAGTACTTC. Its protein is CASSLFRDSYEQYF. V and J are TRBV28 and TRBJ2-7, with TRBD1 as a possible D gene (5 bases). The CDR3 runs to 14 residues. V lost 1 base to trimming and J lost 0 bases, with 7 bases between them. CDR1 is MDHEN, CDR2 SYDVKM, per germline.

The table lists this clone with a few counts. This rearrangement joins TRBV7-3 to TRBJ2-5; the D is unclear. The CDR3 has 13 residues. V dropped 0 bases and J dropped 0 bases, with 2 bases sitting between them. Germline V gives CDR1 SGHTA, CDR2 FQGTGA. Written as DNA, the CDR3 is TGTGCCAGCAGCTTAACCTACCAAGAGACCCAGTACTTC. Protein sequence: CASSLTYQETQYF.

A few counts support this clone. In nucleotides, the CDR3 is TGTGCCAGCTCAGCAGACAGGGGCAATTCACCCCTCCACTTT. Protein product: CASSADRGNSPLHF. The chain combines TRBV18 with TRBJ1-6; 8 bases are a match to TRBD1. V dropped 5 bases and J dropped 7; count of bases not matched to a gene: 4. This CDR3 has 14 residues. Germline V gives CDR1 KGHSH, CDR2 LQKENI.

CDR3 bases: TGTGCCAGCAGCTCGGGGCGGGGAAACGAGCAGTACTTC. As protein: CASSSGRGNEQYF. The chain is built from TRBV7-2 and TRBJ2-7; perhaps TRBD2 as D (6 bases). Germline CDR1 SGHTA, CDR2 FQGNSA. The CDR3 runs 13 residues. Trimming left V 4 bases short and J 5 bases short, with 12 bases between.

With respect to this clone: The same CDR3 also results from other DNA sequences found in this sample. The V gene is TRBV18, the J gene TRBJ1-1; 7 nucleotides align to TRBD1. V lost 3 bases and J lost 3; bases outside the gene matches: 1. Germline CDR1 reads KGHSH; CDR2 reads LQKENI. This CDR3 is 13 amino acids long. The chain's CDR3 is CASSPDRDTEAFF. The CDR3 region has the DNA TGTGCCAGCTCACCCGACAGGGACACTGAAGCTTTCTTT.

The chain employs TRBV28 and TRBJ1-1, with 9 positions matching TRBD1. The CDR3 sequence is 14 residues long. Trimming removed 5 bases from V and 6 bases from J; junction bases left unmatched: 7. Germline V gene sequence: CDR1 MDHEN, CDR2 SYDVKM. The CDR3 reads CASSAEQGAAEAFF. The CDR3 DNA is TGTGCCAGCAGTGCCGAACAGGGGGCCGCTGAAGCTTTCTTT.

The chain carries TRBV7-2 and TRBJ2-5, with 14 positions matching TRBD2. CDR1 is SGHTA and CDR2 is FQGNSA in the germline V gene. This CDR3 region has 17 residues. Trimming took 5 bases from V and 5 from J; bases not matched to a gene: 10. This CDR3 reads CASSPLLTSGGAETQYF. As DNA, the CDR3 is TGTGCCAGCAGCCCCCTCCTGACTAGCGGGGGGGCTGAGACCCAGTACTTC.

V and J are TRBV13 and TRBJ2-4; 8 bases are shared with TRBD1. Trimming took 5 bases from V and 2 from J; bases not matched to a gene: 2. The CDR3 is 14 amino acids. In germline, CDR1 is PRHDT, CDR2 FYEKMQ (reference sequence). Here the CDR3 reads CASSIRGPKNIQYF. As DNA, the CDR3 is TGTGCCAGCAGCATCAGGGGGCCCAAAAACATTCAGTACTTC.